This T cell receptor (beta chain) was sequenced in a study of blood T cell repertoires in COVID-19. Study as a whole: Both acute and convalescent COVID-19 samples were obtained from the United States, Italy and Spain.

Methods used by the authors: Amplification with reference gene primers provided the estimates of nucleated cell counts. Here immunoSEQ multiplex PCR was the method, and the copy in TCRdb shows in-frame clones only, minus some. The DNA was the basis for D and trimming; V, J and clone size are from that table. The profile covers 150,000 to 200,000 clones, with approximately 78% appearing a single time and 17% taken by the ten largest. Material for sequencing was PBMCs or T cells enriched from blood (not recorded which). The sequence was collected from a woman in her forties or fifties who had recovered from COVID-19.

CDR3 loop: CASSSGGGGYTF. CDR3 DNA sequence: TGTGCCAGCAGCTCTGGCGGGGGCGGCTACACCTTC. V and J are TRBV6-5 and TRBJ1-2; the D gene is possibly TRBD1 (6 bases). Germline loops: CDR1 MNHEY, CDR2 SVGAGI. The CDR3 is 12 residues long. V was cut by 6 bases and J by 8 bases, with 13 bases left in between.